This is a list of T cell receptor beta chains from one sample in a study of identifying expanded T cells in peripheral blood. Here immunoSEQ multiplex PCR was the method, and the copy in TCRdb shows in-frame clones only, minus some. The sample lists over 75,000 clones; 88% were seen once. The sequencing sample was made of blood. The receptors originated from a person aged 18 to 75 in good health. Each CDR3 is given with its conserved first and last residue. The D gene is left open where the match is weak. Rows give clone size only sometimes, using once, few, many, or a class for an expanded clone.

DNA	CDR3	V	J	size	D
TGTGCCACGGACGCCGGTTCGACAGATTTGAACACTGAAGCTTTCTTT	CATDAGSTDLNTEAFF	TRBV15	TRBJ1-1	NA	NA
TGTGCCACCAGCAGAGAGGGCTCAGGACAGTTTTTGCATGGCTACACCTTC	CATSREGSGQFLHGYTF	TRBV15	TRBJ1-2	NA	NA
TGTGCCAGCTCAGGACTGAATGGCTACACCTTC	CASSGLNGYTF	TRBV18	TRBJ1-2	NA	NA
TGTGCCAGCAGTGAAAGTCCGGGAGGTGGCTACACCTTC	CASSESPGGGYTF	TRBV6-1	TRBJ1-2	NA	NA
TGTGCCAGCAGTCTTATCCGGGACCTAACTCAAGAGACCCAGTACTTC	CASSLIRDLTQETQYF	TRBV6-4	TRBJ2-5	NA	NA
TGTGCCAGCAGGCCTGGACTAGCGGGAGTCTACGAGCAGTACTTC	CASRPGLAGVYEQYF	TRBV6-5	TRBJ2-7	NA	TRBD2
TGTGCCTGGAGAGGGCATTCCAATCAGCCCCAGCATTTT	CAWRGHSNQPQHF	TRBV30	TRBJ1-5	NA	NA
TGTGCCATCAGTGAGGGACAGGGTCACACAGATACGCAGTATTTT	CAISEGQGHTDTQYF	TRBV10-3	TRBJ2-3	NA	TRBD1
TGTGCCAGCAGCCCACCGGGACTAGGAGCTGAGACCCAGTACTTC	CASSPPGLGAETQYF	TRBV7-8	TRBJ2-5	NA	TRBD2
TGCGCCAGCAGCCAAACCGGGCTCCTCACAGATACGCAGTATTTT	CASSQTGLLTDTQYF	TRBV4-3	TRBJ2-3	NA	NA
TGTGCCAGCAGTTTATTGAACAATGAGCAGTTCTTC	CASSLLNNEQFF	TRBV27	TRBJ2-1	NA	NA
TGTGCCAGCAGCGTAGACGCAGGGGACTCTGGAAACACCATATATTTT	CASSVDAGDSGNTIYF	TRBV9	TRBJ1-3	NA	NA
TGTGCCAGCAGTGACTCGACAGGGGGCTACAATGAGCAGTTCTTC	CASSDSTGGYNEQFF	TRBV6-4	TRBJ2-1	NA	TRBD1
TGTGCCTCCTCGGAGGGCGGCTATGGCTACACCTTC	CASSEGGYGYTF	TRBV30	TRBJ1-2	NA	NA
TGTGCCAGTAGTATCAGGAACACAGATACGCAGTATTTT	CASSIRNTDTQYF	TRBV19	TRBJ2-3	once	NA
TGTGCCAGCAGCCCAACCTGGGGGCTAGTGAGCGATACGCAGTATTTT	CASSPTWGLVSDTQYF	TRBV2	TRBJ2-3	NA	NA
TGTGCCAGCAGTTATATCGGTGAGCAGTTCTTC	CASSYIGEQFF	TRBV6-6	TRBJ2-1	NA	NA
TGTGCCAGCAGCTTAGCCGGGACAGTCACCTACGAGCAGTACTTC	CASSLAGTVTYEQYF	TRBV7-2	TRBJ2-7	NA	TRBD1
TGTGCCAGCAGCGCCCCCCCGGGACTAGGGGGGGAGACCCAGTACTTC	CASSAPPGLGGETQYF	TRBV9	TRBJ2-5	NA	TRBD2
TGCGCCAGCAGCCAATCGCTAGCGGGGCCCTTTATCCCTTACGAGCAGTACTTC	CASSQSLAGPFIPYEQYF	TRBV4-1	TRBJ2-7	NA	TRBD2
TGCGCCAGCAGCCAAGGGAGGGTCCAACAAGCTTTCTTT	CASSQGRVQQAFF	TRBV4-1	TRBJ1-1	NA	NA
TGTGCCAGCAGGAGCGGGAGCTCGAATGAGCAGTTCTTC	CASRSGSSNEQFF	TRBV2	TRBJ2-1	NA	TRBD2
TGTGCCAGCATTTCGGATCCTCTTAGCAATGAGCAGTTCTTC	CASISDPLSNEQFF	TRBV2	TRBJ2-1	NA	NA
TGTGCCATCAGTCAGGGGTTAGAGGAGCAGTACTTC	CAISQGLEEQYF	TRBV10-3	TRBJ2-7	NA	NA
TGTGCCAGCAGCTTTGGGCCCCGGGCAGGCAATCAGCCCCAGCATTTT	CASSFGPRAGNQPQHF	TRBV7-8	TRBJ1-5	NA	NA
TGTGCCAGCACATGGGGTAGCAATCAGCCCCAGCATTTT	CASTWGSNQPQHF	TRBV7-9	TRBJ1-5	NA	NA
TGTGCCAGCAGCCCAGGGTGGATTGGAGAGACCCAGTACTTC	CASSPGWIGETQYF	TRBV7-2	TRBJ2-5	NA	NA
TGTGCCAGCAGCCAAGACAGCGATCGGGATACGCAGTATTTT	CASSQDSDRDTQYF	TRBV5-5	TRBJ2-3	NA	NA
TGCGCCAGCAGCCTAGGGGACTCCCCCGCCACAGATACGCAGTATTTT	CASSLGDSPATDTQYF	TRBV4-3	TRBJ2-3	NA	NA
TGTGCCAGCAGACTAGGGGCAGATACGCAGTATTTT	CASRLGADTQYF	TRBV27	TRBJ2-3	NA	NA
TGTGCCAGCACCTCGACAGGACCCAATGAGCAGTTCTTC	CASTSTGPNEQFF	TRBV7-8	TRBJ2-1	NA	NA
TGTGCCAGCAGCCCAAGGGGACCCTCCTACGAGCAGTACTTC	CASSPRGPSYEQYF	TRBV27	TRBJ2-7	NA	NA
TGCGCCAGCCTCGGGACAGGGGGCCCCAATGAGCAGTTCTTC	CASLGTGGPNEQFF	TRBV5-1	TRBJ2-1	NA	TRBD1
TGCGCCAGCAGCCAAGATTCGCAGATGGTTAATGGCTACACCTTC	CASSQDSQMVNGYTF	TRBV4-3	TRBJ1-2	NA	NA
TGTGCCAGCAGACTCGGGGGTTCACCCCTCCACTTT	CASRLGGSPLHF	TRBV28	TRBJ1-6	few	NA
TGTGCCAGCAGCCAGGGTACTAGCGGGGGGCTTCAAGAGACCCAGTACTTC	CASSQGTSGGLQETQYF	TRBV4-2	TRBJ2-5	once	TRBD2
TGTGCCAGCAGTTTTGACAGGGGATATGGCTACACCTTC	CASSFDRGYGYTF	TRBV28	TRBJ1-2	NA	TRBD1
TGTGCCAGCAGTGAAGCTCAGACAGGCTCCTACGAGCAGTACTTC	CASSEAQTGSYEQYF	TRBV6-1	TRBJ2-7	few	NA
TGTGCCAGCAGTTTAACCGGGACAGGGTTTAATGAGCAGTTCTTC	CASSLTGTGFNEQFF	TRBV28	TRBJ2-1	NA	TRBD1
TGTGCCAGCAGGGAGAGACAGGGCCTAGTTTCAGAGACCCAGTACTTC	CASRERQGLVSETQYF	TRBV27	TRBJ2-5	NA	TRBD1
TGTGCCATCAGTGAGTGGGACAGCCAAGAGACCCAGTACTTC	CAISEWDSQETQYF	TRBV10-3	TRBJ2-5	NA	TRBD1